The sequence of this T cell receptor beta chain was determined in a study of cytomegalovirus exposure and HLA in healthy donors. Overall study findings and caveats: A highly shared variant cluster was judged a likely technical artifact. TCR beta chain V- and J-gene trimming was linked, in a later analysis, to a missense variant in DCLRE1C. Earlier results showed most TCR beta V segments being productive about 90% or about 30% of the time.

PCR amplification relied on 60 Vbeta primers (plus 13 Jbeta primers). Assay: immunoSEQ multiplex PCR; the TCRdb copy retains only in-frame clones and omits some. The data show 150,000 to 200,000 clones, 62% seen once. Notes on this clone: The antigen is unknown.

Deletions cut 1 base from V and 5 bases from J, with 17 bases between. The CDR3 is 16 amino acids. In germline, CDR1 is SGHTA, CDR2 FQGNSA. V gene TRBV7-2 combines with J gene TRBJ2-5; D is perhaps TRBD2 (6 bases). The TCR comes from a man in his forties or fifties in good health and CMV-seronegative. Sequenced sample: PBMCs. The CDR3 sequence is CASSLGRSGVRETQYF. CDR3 sequence (DNA): TGTGCCAGCAGCTTAGGACGTTCGGGAGTTCGGGAGACCCAGTACTTC.